These 25 T cell receptor beta chains were sequenced from one sample in a study of blood T cell repertoires in COVID-19. Method: immunoSEQ multiplex PCR; TCRdb's copy keeps in-frame clones and lacks some. Here the sample spans tens of thousands of clones, 86% being singletons. Sequencing input: peripheral blood. The receptors derive from a man aged 25-40 years with acute or convalescent COVID-19.

This chain connects TRBV7-8 to TRBJ1-4; perhaps TRBD1 as D (5 bases). There are 15 residues in the CDR3. Trimming shortened V by 2 bases and J by 8 bases, and 15 bases separated the two germline ends. CDR1 is SGHVS and CDR2 is FQNEAQ in the germline V gene. The DNA of the CDR3 is TGTGCCAGCAGCTTATCCGGCAGGGTGGGGGAAAAACTGTTTTTT. This encodes CASSLSGRVGEKLFF.

The CDR3 DNA sequence: TGTGCCAGCAGTGGACAGGGGGCTTTCAATCAGCCCCAGCATTTT. Amino acid sequence: CASSGQGAFNQPQHF. J is TRBJ1-5 and V is TRBV2; 10 positions agree with TRBD1. The J segment lost 3 bases and the V segment lost 4 bases, leaving 3 bases of the junction unmatched. Germline V gene sequence: CDR1 SNHLY, CDR2 FYNNEI. The CDR3 loop spans 15 amino acids.

The gene calls are TRBV9 and TRBJ1-2; possible D gene TRBD1, 5 bases. The CDR3 is made up of 13 amino acids. Germline CDR1 reads SGDLS; CDR2 reads YYNGEE. Trimming took 3 bases from V and 3 from J, leaving 9 bases between them. CDR3 sequence reads: CASSAGQDYGYTF. CDR3 DNA sequence: TGTGCCAGCAGCGCTGGACAAGACTATGGCTACACCTTC. Combining the CDR3 with reference TRBV9 and TRBJ1-2 gives the whole variable domain DSGVTQTPKHLITATGQRVTLRCSPRSGDLSVYWYQQSLDQGLQFLIQYYNGEERAKGNILERFSAQQFPDLHSELNLSSLELGDSALYFCASSAGQDYGYTFGSGTRLTVV.

V is TRBV30 and J is TRBJ1-2; D is undetermined. This CDR3 has 12 residues. Germline-derived CDR1 and CDR2 are GTSNPN and SVGIG (reference sequence). V was cut by 1 base and J by 3 bases, with 6 bases left in between. CDR3 in amino acids: CAWSARHYGYTF. Here the CDR3 DNA reads TGTGCCTGGAGTGCTAGACACTATGGCTACACCTTC. The whole variable domain, filled in from reference TRBV30 and TRBJ1-2, reads SQTIHQWPATLVQPVGSPLSLECTVEGTSNPNLYWYRQAAGRGLQLLFYSVGIGQISSEVPQNLSASRPQDRQFILSSKKLLLSDSGFYLCAWSARHYGYTFGSGTRLTVV.

The chain employs TRBV7-2 and TRBJ1-2; 10 bases fit TRBD1. Unmatched junction bases numbered 6, after V lost 5 bases and J lost 3 bases. This CDR3 is 15 amino acids long. Germline V gene sequence: CDR1 SGHTA, CDR2 FQGNSA. This CDR3 is CASSTGTGVYYGYTF. The CDR3 DNA is TGTGCCAGCAGCACCGGGACAGGGGTGTACTATGGCTACACCTTC.

This chain uses TRBV10-3 with TRBJ1-1; possibly TRBD1 for D (5 bases). The CDR3 contains 13 residues. CDR1 is ENHRY, CDR2 SYGVKD, per germline. Between the trimmed V and J ends, which lost 10 bases and 11 bases, there was a span of 23 bases. The CDR3 reads CATDPEPGLGAFF. CDR3 nucleotides: TGTGCCACTGACCCTGAACCGGGACTTGGGGCTTTCTTT.

The chain has TRBV7-2 and TRBJ2-6, with 8 bases lining up with TRBD1. The CDR3 contains 16 residues. J was trimmed by 3 bases and V by 1 base; bases with no gene match: 2. Germline CDR1 reads SGHTA; CDR2 reads FQGNSA. The CDR3 DNA reads TGTGCCAGCAGCTTAGGGACAGGGAGTGGGGCCAACGTCCTGACTTTC. This gives the protein CASSLGTGSGANVLTF.

This chain connects TRBV7-9 to TRBJ1-6, with TRBD1 as a possible D gene (5 bases). Germline V gives CDR1 SEHNR, CDR2 FQNEAQ (reference sequence). There are 16 residues in the CDR3. V lost 5 bases, J lost 0 bases, and 11 bases lay in between. CDR3 nucleotide sequence: TGTGCCAGCAGCGATAGTGGGGCCTCCTATAATTCACCCCTCCACTTT. Its translation: CASSDSGASYNSPLHF. Filled out from reference TRBV7-9 and TRBJ1-6, the complete variable domain reads DTGVSQNPRHKITKRGQNVTFRCDPISEHNRLYWYRQTLGQGPEFLTYFQNEAQLEKSRLLSDRFSAERPKGSFSTLEIQRTEQGDSAMYLCASSDSGASYNSPLHFGNGTRLTVT.

This sequence joins TRBV5-5 and TRBJ1-1; D is unclear. This CDR3 contains 15 residues. The V end lost 1 base, the J end lost 1 base, and 11 bases lay between the germline ends. The germline CDR1 and CDR2 sequences are SGHKS and YYEKEE (reference sequence). CDR3 nucleotides: TGTGCCAGCAGCTTGTCTCCCAGGCCGAACACTGAAGCTTTCTTT. This codes for CASSLSPRPNTEAFF.

The chain carries TRBV3-1 (or the pseudogene TRBV3-2) and TRBJ1-1; D may be TRBD1 (5 bases). This CDR3 spans 15 amino acids. Looked up from germline, CDR1 is LGHDT and CDR2 is YNNKEL (reference sequence). Between the trimmed V and J ends, which lost 2 bases and 2 bases, there was a span of 12 bases. The CDR3 here is CASSQPGTSNTEAFF. The CDR3 nucleotides read TGTGCCAGCAGCCAACCCGGGACTTCCAACACTGAAGCTTTCTTT.

The rearrangement uses TRBV19 and TRBJ1-5; D is unclear. CDR3 length: 16 amino acids. The V end was cut by 5 bases, the J end by 0 bases, with 14 bases between. Germline V CDR1 and CDR2: LNHDA, SQIVND (reference sequence). For the CDR3, the DNA is TGTGCCAGTAGTCCACAGACGTCGGCTAGCAATCAGCCCCAGCATTTT. As protein: CASSPQTSASNQPQHF.

The chain carries TRBV9 and TRBJ2-2, with 10 bases that match TRBD2. J lost 5 bases, V lost 3 bases, and 4 bases had no gene match. Per germline, CDR1 SGDLS and CDR2 YYNGEE. The CDR3 sequence is 15 residues long. The CDR3 DNA reads TGTGCCAGCAGCGCTCTAGCGGGGGAGACCGGGGAGCTGTTTTTT. It specifies CASSALAGETGELFF.

The genes are TRBV5-6 and TRBJ1-1; 9 bases fit TRBD1. The germline V gene has CDR1 SGHDT and CDR2 YYEEEE. The J segment lost 0 bases and the V segment lost 4 bases, leaving 7 bases of the junction unmatched. The CDR3 sequence is 16 residues long. This CDR3 reads CASSQGTGWVNTEAFF. In nucleotides, the CDR3 is TGTGCCAGCAGCCAGGGGACAGGGTGGGTGAACACTGAAGCTTTCTTT.

This clone was counted a few times. The chain recombines TRBV7-9 with TRBJ2-2, with TRBD1 matching over 8 bases. The CDR3 contains 16 residues. Unmatched junction bases numbered 14, after V lost 5 bases and J lost 9 bases. In germline, CDR1 is SEHNR, CDR2 FQNEAQ (reference sequence). CDR3 DNA: TGTGCCAGCAGCCCCATCCCTGGACAGGGAAAGTGGGAGCTGTTTTTT. Protein: CASSPIPGQGKWELFF.

This rearrangement joins TRBV30 to TRBJ2-7, with 11 bases matching TRBD2. J gave up 5 bases and V 3 bases, and 12 bases lay outside the gene matches. Per the germline V gene, CDR1 is GTSNPN and CDR2 is SVGIG (reference sequence). This CDR3 spans 16 amino acids. The CDR3 loop is CAWRIAGGPLQDEQYF. In nucleotides, the CDR3 is TGTGCCTGGAGGATAGCGGGAGGGCCTCTTCAGGACGAGCAGTACTTC.

This chain uses TRBV19 with TRBJ2-3, with unresolved D. Germline V gene data show CDR1 as LNHDA and CDR2 as SQIVND (reference sequence). The ends were cut back, 6 bases at V and 1 base at J, with 29 bases in the middle. CDR3 size: 20 residues. CDR3 amino acids: CASSLTIDIQIKRRTDTQYF. CDR3 bases: TGTGCCAGTAGCCTCACCATTGACATACAGATCAAGAGACGCACAGATACGCAGTATTTT.

The genes are TRBV9 and TRBJ1-1; D gene unclear. Germline CDR1 reads SGDLS; CDR2 reads YYNGEE. The V end was cut by 4 bases, the J end by 5 bases, with 12 bases between. The CDR3 consists of 13 residues. CDR3 loop: CASSMGLETEAFF. The CDR3 nucleotides are TGTGCCAGCAGCATGGGCCTCGAGACTGAAGCTTTCTTT.

The chain employs TRBV2 and TRBJ1-5, with a possible D match to TRBD1 (6 bases). The germline CDR1 and CDR2 sequences are SNHLY and FYNNEI. The CDR3 consists of 13 residues. With 8 bases removed from V and 3 bases from J, the gap between germline ends came to 11 bases. The CDR3 region is CASQGQLNQPQHF. The CDR3 DNA reads TGTGCCAGCCAAGGACAGCTCAATCAGCCCCAGCATTTT.

The chain combines TRBV19 with TRBJ2-1, with TRBD2 matching over 9 bases. The germline CDR1 and CDR2 sequences are LNHDA and SQIVND (reference sequence). After removal of 0 bases from V and 1 base from J, the junction contained 13 bases not matched to a gene. CDR3 length: 20 residues. The CDR3 DNA sequence: TGTGCCAGTAGTATAGATCTCTTAGCGCCTAGCGGGAAGTCCTACAATGAGCAGTTCTTC. Translation: CASSIDLLAPSGKSYNEQFF.

The chain uses TRBV15 and TRBJ2-7; tentatively, D is TRBD2 (5 bases). Trimming took 1 base from V and 2 from J, leaving 15 bases between them. The germline CDR1 and CDR2 sequences are LNHNV and YYDKDF (reference sequence). The CDR3 spans 16 residues. The CDR3 is CATSRGGGPTPYEQYF. CDR3 coding DNA: TGTGCCACCAGCAGAGGTGGCGGGCCGACTCCCTACGAGCAGTACTTC.

The chain couples TRBV9 to TRBJ2-1, with 11 bases aligning to TRBD2. Germline V gives CDR1 SGDLS, CDR2 YYNGEE. The V segment lost 3 bases and the J segment 1 base; nucleotides outside the gene matches: 9. The CDR3 is 18 amino acids. The CDR3 loop is CASSGIAGGPGSYNEQFF. CDR3 bases: TGTGCCAGCAGCGGTATAGCGGGGGGGCCTGGATCCTACAATGAGCAGTTCTTC.

The rearrangement uses TRBV18 and TRBJ1-3; D is possibly TRBD1 (5 bases). The CDR3 has 16 residues. Trimming pared 2 bases from V and 4 bases from J, leaving 15 bases between. Per germline, CDR1 KGHSH and CDR2 LQKENI. The CDR3 here is CASSPIAQGGGNTIYF. CDR3 nucleotide sequence: TGTGCCAGCTCACCAATAGCTCAGGGAGGAGGAAACACCATATATTTT.

This clone was seen only a few times. V is TRBV6-5 and J is TRBJ2-7; D is unclear. The CDR3 totals 13 residues. Trimming pared 6 bases from V and 2 bases from J, leaving 11 bases between. The germline V gene encodes CDR1 MNHEY and CDR2 SVGAGI. The CDR3 sequence: CASRMTDAYEQYF. CDR3 sequence (DNA): TGTGCCAGCAGAATGACTGATGCCTACGAGCAGTACTTC.

V is TRBV19 and J is TRBJ1-1; TRBD1 might be the D (5 bases). The germline V gene encodes CDR1 LNHDA and CDR2 SQIVND (reference sequence). This CDR3 contains 15 residues. V shed 5 bases and J shed 4 bases, with 17 bases lying between them. CDR3 sequence (DNA): TGTGCCAGTAGTCCGTCATTGGGGGGGGTCACTGAAGCTTTCTTT. Encoded protein: CASSPSLGGVTEAFF.

The V gene is TRBV5-1, the J gene TRBJ1-2; possibly TRBD1 for D (6 bases). The germline gives CDR1 SGHRS, CDR2 YFSETQ. V lost 0 bases and J lost 3, with 9 bases in between. The CDR3 has 14 residues. CDR3 coding DNA: TGCGCCAGCAGCTTGGTGTCAGGGGACTATGGCTACACCTTC. This encodes CASSLVSGDYGYTF.